Listed below are T cell receptor beta chains from one sample, sequenced in a study of cytomegalovirus exposure and HLA in healthy donors. Only in-frame clones appear in the TCRdb table, and some are missing; sequencing was by immunoSEQ multiplex PCR. The table lists about 130,000 clones, approximately 68% of them singletons, with approximately 1.5% in the top ten. The sample consisted of PBMCs. All receptors come from a man in his thirties or forties in good health and CMV-seropositive. CDR3s include the opening cysteine and the closing phenylalanine or tryptophan. The D gene is left open where the match is weak. Rows may omit the clone size; those that give it use once, few, many or a size class.

D: TRBD1
J: TRBJ2-7
size: NA
V: TRBV5-1
CDR3: CASSGTGLYEQYF
DNA: TGCGCCAGCAGCGGGACAGGGCTCTACGAGCAGTACTTC

D: NA
J: TRBJ2-5
size: once
V: TRBV19
CDR3: CASSTTPAETQYF
DNA: TGTGCCAGTAGTACGACTCCGGCGGAGACCCAGTACTTC

D: TRBD1
J: TRBJ1-1
size: NA
V: TRBV18
CDR3: CASSPGTGDTEAFF
DNA: TGTGCCAGCTCACCAGGGACAGGTGACACTGAAGCTTTCTTT

D: NA
J: TRBJ1-1
size: few
V: TRBV4-2
CDR3: CASSQVNFGETEAFF
DNA: TGTGCCAGCAGCCAGGTGAACTTCGGGGAAACTGAAGCTTTCTTT

D: NA
J: TRBJ1-5
size: few
V: TRBV4-3
CDR3: CASSQDWLGGSQPQHF
DNA: TGCGCCAGCAGCCAAGATTGGTTGGGAGGGAGTCAGCCCCAGCATTTT

D: TRBD1
J: TRBJ1-5
size: NA
V: TRBV7-8
CDR3: CASSLSGGFNQPQHF
DNA: TGTGCCAGCAGCTTGTCAGGGGGTTTCAATCAGCCCCAGCATTTT

D: TRBD1
J: TRBJ1-1
size: once
V: TRBV27
CDR3: CASSSIRGTGSTEAFF
DNA: TGTGCCAGCAGTTCCATCCGGGGGACAGGGAGCACTGAAGCTTTCTTT

D: NA
J: TRBJ1-6
size: NA
V: TRBV25-1
CDR3: CASSDRGNSPLHF
DNA: TGTGCCAGCAGTGATCGGGGTAATTCACCCCTCCACTTT

D: TRBD1
J: TRBJ1-2
size: few
V: TRBV18
CDR3: CASSRLDRVDGYTF
DNA: TGTGCCAGCTCACGACTGGACAGGGTGGATGGCTACACCTTC

D: NA
J: TRBJ1-1
size: NA
V: TRBV9
CDR3: CASSAGFFTEAFF
DNA: TGTGCCAGCAGCGCAGGGTTTTTCACTGAAGCTTTCTTT

D: NA
J: TRBJ1-1
size: few
V: TRBV28
CDR3: CASKVASEPEAFF
DNA: TGTGCCAGCAAGGTGGCCAGCGAGCCTGAAGCTTTCTTT

D: TRBD2
J: TRBJ2-1
size: NA
V: TRBV7-3
CDR3: CASSSRGLAGVRSVDEQFF
DNA: TGTGCCAGCAGCTCCAGAGGACTAGCGGGAGTTCGGTCGGTGGATGAGCAGTTCTTC

D: TRBD2
J: TRBJ2-1
size: NA
V: TRBV27
CDR3: CASSLLAGGPNYNEQFF
DNA: TGTGCCAGCAGTTTACTAGCGGGGGGCCCTAACTACAATGAGCAGTTCTTC

D: TRBD2
J: TRBJ2-1
size: few
V: TRBV4-3
CDR3: CASSHTPSSGRGNEQFF
DNA: TGCGCCAGCAGCCATACCCCGTCCAGCGGGAGGGGGAATGAGCAGTTCTTC

D: TRBD2
J: TRBJ2-1
size: NA
V: TRBV5-1
CDR3: CASRWESGRKAYEQFF
DNA: TGCGCCAGCAGGTGGGAGAGCGGGAGGAAGGCTTATGAGCAGTTCTTC

D: NA
J: TRBJ2-7
size: few
V: TRBV11-1
CDR3: CASSSVPYEQYF
DNA: TGTGCCAGCAGCTCGGTCCCCTACGAGCAGTACTTC

D: TRBD2
J: TRBJ2-5
size: NA
V: TRBV28
CDR3: CASSRGGLETQYF
DNA: TGTGCCAGCAGTCGGGGGGGGCTGGAGACCCAGTACTTC

D: TRBD2
J: TRBJ2-1
size: few
V: TRBV18
CDR3: CASSRQTSGTYNEQFF
DNA: TGTGCCAGCTCACGACAGACTAGCGGGACCTACAATGAGCAGTTCTTC

D: TRBD2
J: TRBJ2-2
size: NA
V: TRBV7-9
CDR3: CASSFTGRQREISTGELFF
DNA: TGTGCCAGCAGCTTTACAGGCCGTCAGCGGGAGATTAGCACCGGGGAGCTGTTTTTT

D: TRBD1
J: TRBJ2-6
size: NA
V: TRBV13
CDR3: CASRLTADPGQGSSGANVLTF
DNA: TGTGCCAGCAGACTTACGGCCGATCCGGGACAGGGAAGCTCTGGGGCCAACGTCCTGACTTTC

D: NA
J: TRBJ1-1
size: NA
V: TRBV5-5
CDR3: CASSFGVYTEAFF
DNA: TGTGCCAGCAGCTTCGGGGTATACACTGAGGCTTTCTTT

D: TRBD2
J: TRBJ2-2
size: NA
V: TRBV29-1
CDR3: CSGRVAGGLTNTGELFF
DNA: TGCAGCGGAAGGGTAGCGGGAGGCCTAACGAACACCGGGGAGCTGTTTTTT

D: NA
J: TRBJ2-7
size: NA
V: TRBV5-1
CDR3: CASSLGRSSSYEQYF
DNA: TGCGCCAGCAGCTTGGGGCGGTCCAGCTCCTACGAGCAGTACTTC

D: NA
J: TRBJ2-7
size: NA
V: TRBV28
CDR3: CASSLGRFSYEQYF
DNA: TGTGCCAGCAGTTTAGGCCGCTTCTCCTACGAGCAGTACTTC

D: TRBD2
J: TRBJ2-6
size: NA
V: TRBV28
CDR3: CASSFLAGAGANVLTF
DNA: TGTGCCAGCAGTTTTCTAGCGGGAGCTGGGGCCAACGTCCTGACTTTC

D: NA
J: TRBJ2-5
size: few
V: TRBV5-1
CDR3: CASTTGAMPYQETQYF
DNA: TGCGCCAGCACTACGGGAGCAATGCCGTACCAAGAGACCCAGTACTTC

D: NA
J: TRBJ1-5
size: NA
V: TRBV5-1
CDR3: CASSLAARGNSNQPQHF
DNA: TGCGCCAGCAGCTTGGCGGCTAGGGGGAATAGCAATCAGCCCCAGCATTTT

D: NA
J: TRBJ1-1
size: few
V: TRBV2
CDR3: CASSEFQGGNTEAFF
DNA: TGTGCCAGCAGTGAATTCCAGGGAGGGAACACTGAAGCTTTCTTT

D: NA
J: TRBJ2-2
size: NA
V: TRBV5-1
CDR3: CASTVYTGELFF
DNA: TGCGCCAGCACTGTGTACACCGGGGAGCTGTTTTTT

D: NA
J: TRBJ2-7
size: NA
V: TRBV15
CDR3: CATSRDYNPTYEQYF
DNA: TGTGCCACCAGCAGAGACTATAACCCAACCTACGAGCAGTACTTC

D: NA
J: TRBJ2-2
size: NA
V: TRBV7-3
CDR3: CASSLNPRGELFF
DNA: TGTGCCAGCAGCTTAAACCCGCGGGGGGAGCTGTTTTTT

D: TRBD2
J: TRBJ2-3
size: NA
V: TRBV27
CDR3: CASRTLAGLTDTQYF
DNA: TGTGCCAGCAGAACACTAGCGGGGCTGACAGATACGCAGTATTTT

D: NA
J: TRBJ1-5
size: NA
V: TRBV4-1
CDR3: CASSQVWAGLHKNQPQHF
DNA: TGCGCCAGCAGCCAAGTTTGGGCGGGGCTTCATAAAAATCAGCCCCAGCATTTT

D: TRBD2
J: TRBJ2-7
size: NA
V: TRBV10-3
CDR3: CAMASGTGVEEQYF
DNA: TGTGCCATGGCTAGCGGGACCGGCGTAGAAGAGCAGTACTTC

D: NA
J: TRBJ2-3
size: few
V: TRBV7-6
CDR3: CASSPRSGPGTSTDTQYF
DNA: TGTGCCAGCAGCCCTCGATCGGGCCCGGGAACCTCCACAGATACGCAGTATTTT

D: NA
J: TRBJ2-2
size: NA
V: TRBV9
CDR3: CASSVGLAFTGELFF
DNA: TGTGCCAGCAGCGTAGGGCTAGCGTTCACCGGGGAGCTGTTTTTT

D: TRBD2
J: TRBJ2-1
size: NA
V: TRBV15
CDR3: CATSTYGLAGANEQFF
DNA: TGTGCCACCAGCACCTACGGACTAGCGGGAGCCAATGAGCAGTTCTTC

D: TRBD1
J: TRBJ1-6
size: NA
V: TRBV4-2
CDR3: CASSQEVGQRNSPLHF
DNA: TGTGCCAGCAGCCAAGAAGTGGGACAGAGAAATTCACCCCTCCACTTT

D: TRBD2
J: TRBJ2-3
size: NA
V: TRBV5-1
CDR3: CASGREISGRVPDTQYF
DNA: TGCGCCAGCGGTCGGGAAATTAGCGGGAGGGTCCCGGATACGCAGTATTTT

D: NA
J: TRBJ2-3
size: NA
V: TRBV5-8
CDR3: CASSLALHYTDTQYF
DNA: TGTGCCAGCAGCTTGGCACTCCACTACACAGATACGCAGTATTTT

D: NA
J: TRBJ2-7
size: NA
V: TRBV2
CDR3: CATRGLASYEQYF
DNA: TGTGCCACGAGGGGACTCGCCTCCTACGAGCAGTACTTC

D: NA
J: TRBJ1-1
size: few
V: TRBV4-1
CDR3: CASSRGVGKYTEAFF
DNA: TGCGCCAGCAGCCGGGGGGTGGGGAAGTACACTGAAGCTTTCTTT

D: NA
J: TRBJ2-7
size: once
V: TRBV6-5
CDR3: CASSYSPDRRVKYF
DNA: TGTGCCAGCAGTTACTCCCCGGACAGGAGGGTAAAGTACTTC

D: NA
J: TRBJ2-5
size: NA
V: TRBV6-5
CDR3: CASSYRGVGETQYF
DNA: TGTGCCAGCAGTTACAGGGGTGTAGGAGAGACCCAGTACTTC

D: NA
J: TRBJ1-2
size: NA
V: TRBV5-5
CDR3: CASSPQGGDYGYTF
DNA: TGTGCCAGCAGCCCACAGGGAGGGGACTATGGCTACACCTTC

D: TRBD2
J: TRBJ2-2
size: NA
V: TRBV9
CDR3: CASSVFSGRASGELFF
DNA: TGTGCCAGCAGCGTCTTTAGCGGGAGGGCCTCCGGGGAGCTGTTTTTT

D: NA
J: TRBJ2-7
size: NA
V: TRBV5-8
CDR3: CASGGLSYEQYF
DNA: TGTGCCAGCGGGGGACTTTCCTACGAGCAGTACTTC

D: TRBD1
J: TRBJ1-1
size: NA
V: TRBV5-1
CDR3: CASSLEGQGYTEAFF
DNA: TGCGCCAGCAGCTTGGAAGGACAGGGCTACACTGAAGCTTTCTTT

D: TRBD2
J: TRBJ2-7
size: NA
V: TRBV6-5
CDR3: CASSWGGEQYF
DNA: TGTGCCAGCAGTTGGGGGGGGGAGCAGTACTTC

D: TRBD1
J: TRBJ1-1
size: NA
V: TRBV5-1
CDR3: CASSTTRQGGTEAFF
DNA: TGCGCCAGCAGCACAACCAGACAGGGGGGAACTGAAGCTTTCTTT

D: TRBD1
J: TRBJ2-1
size: NA
V: TRBV4-1
CDR3: CASSQGQGWGEQFF
DNA: TGCGCCAGCAGCCAAGGACAGGGCTGGGGTGAGCAGTTCTTC

D: NA
J: TRBJ1-4
size: NA
V: TRBV15
CDR3: CATSRILNEKLFF
DNA: TGTGCCACCAGCAGAATTTTAAATGAAAAACTGTTTTTT